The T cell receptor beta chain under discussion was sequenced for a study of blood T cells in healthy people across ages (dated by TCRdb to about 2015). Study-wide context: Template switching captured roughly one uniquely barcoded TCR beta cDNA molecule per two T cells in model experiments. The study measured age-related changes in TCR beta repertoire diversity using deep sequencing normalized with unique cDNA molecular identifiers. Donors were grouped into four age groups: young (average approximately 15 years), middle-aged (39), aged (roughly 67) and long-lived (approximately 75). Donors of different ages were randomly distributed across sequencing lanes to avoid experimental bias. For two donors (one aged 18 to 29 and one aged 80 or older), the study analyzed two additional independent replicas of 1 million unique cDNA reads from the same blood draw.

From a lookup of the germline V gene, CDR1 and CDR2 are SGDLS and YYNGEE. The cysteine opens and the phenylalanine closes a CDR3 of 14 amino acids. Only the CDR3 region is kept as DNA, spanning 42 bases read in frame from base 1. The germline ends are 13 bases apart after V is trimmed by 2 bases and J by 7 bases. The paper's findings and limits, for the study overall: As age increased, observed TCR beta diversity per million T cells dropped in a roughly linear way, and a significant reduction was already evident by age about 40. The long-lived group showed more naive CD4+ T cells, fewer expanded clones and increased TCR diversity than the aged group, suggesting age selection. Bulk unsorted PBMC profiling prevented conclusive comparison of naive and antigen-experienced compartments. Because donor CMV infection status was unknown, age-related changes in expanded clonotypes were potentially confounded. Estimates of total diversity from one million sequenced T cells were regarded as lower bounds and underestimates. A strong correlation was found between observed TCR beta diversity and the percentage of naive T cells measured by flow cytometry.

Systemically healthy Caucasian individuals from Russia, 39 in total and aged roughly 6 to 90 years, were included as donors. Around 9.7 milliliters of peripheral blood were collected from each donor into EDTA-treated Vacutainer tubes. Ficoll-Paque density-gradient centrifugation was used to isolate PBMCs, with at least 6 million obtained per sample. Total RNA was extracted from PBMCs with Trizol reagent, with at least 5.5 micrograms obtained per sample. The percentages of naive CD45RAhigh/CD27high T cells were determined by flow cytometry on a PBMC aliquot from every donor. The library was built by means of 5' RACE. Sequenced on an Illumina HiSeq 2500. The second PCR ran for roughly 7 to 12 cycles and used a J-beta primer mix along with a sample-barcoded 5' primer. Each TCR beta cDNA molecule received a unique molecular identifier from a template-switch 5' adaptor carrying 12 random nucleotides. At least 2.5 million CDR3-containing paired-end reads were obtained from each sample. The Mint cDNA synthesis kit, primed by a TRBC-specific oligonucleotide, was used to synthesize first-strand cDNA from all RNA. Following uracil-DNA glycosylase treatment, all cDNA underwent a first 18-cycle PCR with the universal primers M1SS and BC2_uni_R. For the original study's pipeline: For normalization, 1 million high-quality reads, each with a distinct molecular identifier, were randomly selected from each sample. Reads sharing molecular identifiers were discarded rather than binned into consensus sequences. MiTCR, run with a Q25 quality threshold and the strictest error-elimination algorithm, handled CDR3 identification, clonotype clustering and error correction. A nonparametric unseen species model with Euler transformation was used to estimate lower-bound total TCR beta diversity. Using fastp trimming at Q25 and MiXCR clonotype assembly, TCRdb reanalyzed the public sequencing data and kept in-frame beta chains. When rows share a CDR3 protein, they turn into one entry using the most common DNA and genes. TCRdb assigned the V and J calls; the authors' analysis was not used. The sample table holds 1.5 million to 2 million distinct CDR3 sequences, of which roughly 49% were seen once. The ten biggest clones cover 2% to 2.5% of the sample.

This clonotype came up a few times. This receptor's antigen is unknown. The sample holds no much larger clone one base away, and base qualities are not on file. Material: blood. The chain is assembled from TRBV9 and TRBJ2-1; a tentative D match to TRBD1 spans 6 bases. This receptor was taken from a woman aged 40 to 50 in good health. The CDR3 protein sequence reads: CASSVTGVSNEQFF. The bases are TGTGCCAGCAGCGTGACAGGAGTATCGAATGAGCAGTTCTTC.